This entry lists 20 T cell receptor beta chains sequenced from one sample in a study of control samples from healthy donors and cancer patients. Produced via immunoSEQ multiplex PCR; TCRdb's table is partial and in-frame only. The data show 400,000 to 500,000 clones, over 75% seen once. Sequencing was carried out using PBMCs. These receptor sequences come from a man aged 40-55 years with head and neck cancer.

The CDR3 coding sequence is TGTGCCAGCAGCGTAGTTACAGGCCGTGGCTACACCTTC. The encoded protein is CASSVVTGRGYTF. The chain recombines TRBV9 with TRBJ1-2, with a tentative D call TRBD1 (5 bases). This CDR3 comprises 13 residues. The germline V gene encodes CDR1 SGDLS and CDR2 YYNGEE. The ends were cut back, 0 bases at V and 7 bases at J, with 10 bases in the middle.

The J gene is TRBJ1-6, the V gene TRBV19; 9 bases are a match to TRBD1. The V gene end was trimmed by 5 bases and the J gene end by 7 bases; junction bases not matched to a gene: 9. Germline V gene lookup returns CDR1 LNHDA and CDR2 SQIVND (reference sequence). The CDR3 length is 16 residues. The DNA of the CDR3 is TGTGCCAGTAGTCCCTCCGGGACAGGGAGGAATTCACCCCTCCACTTT. As protein: CASSPSGTGRNSPLHF.

With respect to this clone: This same CDR3 is encoded by further DNA sequences in the sample. CDR3 amino acids: CASSLTGSLNTEAFF. For the CDR3, the DNA is TGTGCCAGCAGCTTAACGGGCAGCTTGAACACTGAAGCTTTCTTT. The chain carries TRBV7-3 and TRBJ1-1; D is uncertain. The V end lost 0 bases, the J end lost 0 bases, and 8 bases lay between the germline ends. Germline V lookup: CDR1 SGHTA, CDR2 FQGTGA. This CDR3 has 15 amino acids.

This rearrangement joins TRBV7-9 to TRBJ1-5, with no clear D. V dropped 2 bases and J dropped 5 bases, with 16 bases sitting between them. Germline V lookup: CDR1 SEHNR, CDR2 FQNEAQ (reference sequence). This CDR3 is 16 amino acids long. The CDR3 spells CASSLFGSGKDQPQHF. In DNA, the CDR3 is TGTGCCAGCAGCTTATTTGGCTCCGGGAAGGATCAGCCCCAGCATTTT.

The V call is TRBV9, the J call TRBJ1-2, with a tentative D call TRBD1 (5 bases). The V end was cut by 3 bases, the J end by 0 bases, with 12 bases between. The CDR3 totals 15 residues. CDR1 and CDR2 (germline): SGDLS, YYNGEE. The CDR3 nucleotides read TGTGCCAGCAGCGGGGAGGGGACTACTAACTATGGCTACACCTTC. Its translation is CASSGEGTTNYGYTF.

The chain recombines TRBV24-1 with TRBJ2-3, with 9 positions matching TRBD2. Trimming at V came to 4 bases and at J to 4 bases, leaving 14 bases not matched to a gene. The CDR3 length is 18 residues. Germline CDR1 KGHDR, CDR2 SFDVKD. CDR3 protein: CATSDTKGSSGAPDTQYF. The CDR3 bases are TGTGCCACCAGTGACACCAAAGGCTCTAGCGGGGCCCCAGATACGCAGTATTTT.

The chain links TRBV10-3 to TRBJ1-3; D perhaps matches TRBD1 (5 bases). Trimming removed 10 bases from V and 0 bases from J, with 16 bases in between. The germline CDR1 and CDR2 sequences are ENHRY and SYGVKD. There are 15 residues in the CDR3. This CDR3 reads CATTRGDLSGNTIYF. The CDR3 DNA reads as TGTGCCACCACAAGAGGGGACCTCTCTGGAAACACCATATATTTT.

In this sample, this clone turned up once. The chain carries TRBV11-3 and TRBJ2-3, with D tentatively TRBD2 (6 bases). This CDR3 region has 15 residues. Per germline, CDR1 SGHNT and CDR2 YENEEA. V gave up 2 bases and J gave up 2 bases, with 11 bases separating them. The CDR3, as DNA: TGTGCCAGCAGCTTATTTAGCGGAGACACAGATACGCAGTATTTT. Encoded protein: CASSLFSGDTDTQYF.

This rearrangement joins TRBV28 to TRBJ1-5, with D maybe TRBD1 (5 bases). The ends were cut back, 8 bases at V and 4 bases at J, with 21 bases in the middle. This CDR3 region has 16 residues. CDR1 is MDHEN, CDR2 SYDVKM, per germline. The CDR3 reads CASPPHGAPGNQPQHF. The DNA for the CDR3 is TGTGCCAGCCCCCCCCATGGGGCCCCTGGGAATCAGCCCCAGCATTTT.

About this clone: The sample has other DNA sequences that encode this CDR3 too. This chain connects TRBV7-2 to TRBJ1-5; D remains ambiguous. Trimming removed 5 bases from V and 0 bases from J, with 5 bases in between. The length of the CDR3 is 13 residues. Germline V gene data show CDR1 as SGHTA and CDR2 as FQGNSA. CDR3 sequence (DNA): TGTGCCAGCAGCCCAGATAGCAATCAGCCCCAGCATTTT. Encoded protein: CASSPDSNQPQHF.

The gene calls are TRBV19 and TRBJ2-7, with 8 nucleotides matching TRBD1. V lost 3 bases and J lost 1; bases outside the gene matches: 5. The CDR3 sequence is 15 residues long. Looked up from germline, CDR1 is LNHDA and CDR2 is SQIVND (reference sequence). This CDR3 is CASSIKDRASYEQYF. As DNA, the CDR3 is TGTGCCAGTAGTATTAAGGACAGGGCATCCTACGAGCAGTACTTC.

This chain joins TRBV4-3 and TRBJ1-4, with D possibly matching TRBD1 (5 bases). The germline CDR1 and CDR2 sequences are LGHNA and YSLEER. Trimming removed 4 bases at V and 7 bases at J, with 19 bases between. This CDR3 region has 16 residues. Here the CDR3 reads CASSPGPAGGGEKLFF. The CDR3 DNA sequence: TGCGCCAGCAGCCCCGGGCCGGCCGGGGGTGGTGAAAAACTGTTTTTT.

This chain joins TRBV7-9 and TRBJ2-1, with TRBD2 as a possible D gene (5 bases). Per germline, CDR1 SEHNR and CDR2 FQNEAQ (reference sequence). The CDR3 has 14 residues. Between the trimmed V and J ends, which lost 8 bases and 0 bases, there was a span of 11 bases. This CDR3 is CASGGGSSYNEQFF. The CDR3 coding sequence is TGTGCCAGCGGAGGTGGGAGCTCCTACAATGAGCAGTTCTTC.

The chain recombines TRBV7-9 with TRBJ1-5, with D hard to call. V was cut by 5 bases and J by 7 bases, with 12 bases left in between. Germline values: CDR1 SEHNR, CDR2 FQNEAQ (reference sequence). This CDR3 contains 13 residues. The CDR3 sequence is CASSQNVGQPQHF. The CDR3 DNA is TGTGCCAGCAGCCAAAACGTGGGGCAGCCCCAGCATTTT.

This chain connects TRBV27 to TRBJ2-1; tentative D call: TRBD2 (5 bases). V was pared by 3 bases and J by 8 bases, with 8 bases between. The CDR3 is made up of 12 amino acids. Per germline, CDR1 MNHEY and CDR2 SMNVEV (reference sequence). This CDR3 is CASSFLGDEQFF. The CDR3 DNA follows: TGTGCCAGCAGTTTTCTCGGGGATGAGCAGTTCTTC.

In its sample, this clone was seen once. The J gene is TRBJ2-1, the V gene TRBV9; D call uncertain. CDR1 is SGDLS, CDR2 YYNGEE, per germline. This CDR3 region has 15 residues. V lost 0 bases, J lost 3 bases, and 10 bases lay in between. For the CDR3, the DNA is TGTGCCAGCAGCGTAGCTGCCTATTACTACAATGAGCAGTTCTTC. Residues: CASSVAAYYYNEQFF.

This chain connects TRBV28 to TRBJ2-5, with D perhaps assigned TRBD1 or TRBD2 (5 bases each). The CDR3 spans 15 residues. Germline CDR1 and CDR2: MDHEN and SYDVKM. Trimming cost V 6 bases and J 1 base, with 15 bases left between them. CDR3: CASSPLGRLQETQYF. CDR3 sequence (DNA): TGTGCCAGCAGCCCTCTGGGACGGCTCCAAGAGACCCAGTACTTC.

This chain connects TRBV2 to TRBJ1-1; D gene uncertain. The CDR3 length is 10 residues. The ends were cut back, 5 bases at V and 7 bases at J, with 5 bases in the middle. Germline loops: CDR1 SNHLY, CDR2 FYNNEI. CDR3 coding DNA: TGTGCCAGCAGTTACAGTGAAGCTTTCTTT. Its translation is CASSYSEAFF.

The V and J genes are TRBV11-2 and TRBJ2-1; 9 bases align to TRBD2. Germline-derived CDR1 and CDR2 are SGHAT and FQNNGV. With V trimmed by 5 bases and J by 7 bases, 15 bases remained unmatched. This CDR3 is 17 amino acids long. Here the CDR3 reads CASSPRGAGGPGNEQFF. In nucleotides, the CDR3 is TGTGCCAGCAGCCCCAGGGGCGCGGGAGGGCCAGGAAATGAGCAGTTCTTC.

This clone was seen just once. CDR3 in amino acids: CATSRNHRVDYEQYF. The DNA of the CDR3 is TGTGCCACCAGCAGGAATCACAGGGTGGACTACGAGCAGTACTTC. The chain joins TRBV15 to TRBJ2-7, with D possibly being TRBD1 (6 bases). There are 15 residues in the CDR3. V was cut by 3 bases and J by 3 bases, with 15 bases left in between. Germline V CDR1 and CDR2: LNHNV, YYDKDF (reference sequence).